This T cell receptor beta chain was captured in a study of monozygotic twins with inflammatory bowel disease. TCRdb reprocessed the 5' RACE reads and stores each CDR3 protein as one record, lacking DNA. The sample table includes 400,000 to 500,000 distinct CDR3 sequences. The CDR3 has 14 residues. Germline CDR1 is SNHLY and CDR2 is FYNNEI. The receptor comes from a human donor with ulcerative colitis or Crohn's disease, or a healthy co-twin of an affected twin (not recorded which). The chain joins TRBV2 to TRBJ1-5; TCRdb reports TRBD1, a call that lacks DNA to check it against. The sequenced material came from blood. The CDR3 loop is CASSLTVRYQPQHF.